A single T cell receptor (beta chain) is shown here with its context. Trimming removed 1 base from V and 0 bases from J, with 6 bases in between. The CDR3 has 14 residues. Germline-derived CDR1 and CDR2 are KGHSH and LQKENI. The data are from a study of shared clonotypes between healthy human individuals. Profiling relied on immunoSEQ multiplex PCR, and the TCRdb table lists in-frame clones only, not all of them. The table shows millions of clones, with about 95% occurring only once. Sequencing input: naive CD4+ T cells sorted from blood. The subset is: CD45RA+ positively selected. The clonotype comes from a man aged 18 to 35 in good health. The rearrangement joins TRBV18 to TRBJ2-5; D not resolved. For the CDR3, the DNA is TGTGCCAGCTCACCACAAAACAACCAAGAGACCCAGTACTTC. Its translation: CASSPQNNQETQYF.